The 20 T cell receptor beta chains in this list originate from one sample, sequenced in a study of cytomegalovirus exposure and HLA in healthy donors. PCR was performed using 60 Vbeta and 13 Jbeta primers. The protocol was immunoSEQ multiplex PCR, while the TCRdb copy is restricted to in-frame clones and leaves out a portion. In the table there are about 170,000 clones, approximately 83% of which are singletons. Sequences were obtained from PBMCs. These receptors were obtained from a boy between 2 and 15 years old in good health and CMV-seronegative.

Comment on this clone: The same CDR3 arises from other DNA sequences in this sample as well. The J gene is TRBJ1-2, the V gene TRBV5-6; weak D call: TRBD1 (6 bases). V was shortened by 4 bases and J by 2 bases, with 9 bases between the two germline ends. Germline V lookup: CDR1 SGHDT, CDR2 YYEEEE. The CDR3 runs 13 residues. The CDR3 sequence: CASSLDRNYGYTF. CDR3 bases: TGTGCCAGCAGCCTAGACAGGAACTATGGCTACACCTTC.

This rearrangement joins TRBV5-5 to TRBJ2-6; TRBD1 matches at 7 bases. The V and J ends lost 3 bases and 2 bases, in that order; junction bases with no gene match: 5. Germline CDR1 SGHKS, CDR2 YYEKEE (reference sequence). The CDR3 runs to 16 residues. CDR3 coding DNA: TGTGCCAGCAGCTGGATACAGGGGCCTGGGGCCAACGTCCTGACTTTC. Protein: CASSWIQGPGANVLTF.

The chain recombines TRBV5-8 with TRBJ1-1; TRBD1 aligns across 9 bases. Germline V gene data show CDR1 as SGHTS and CDR2 as YDEGEE. With V trimmed by 2 bases and J by 3 bases, 5 bases remained unmatched. This CDR3 is built from 15 residues. DNA for the CDR3: TGTGCCAGCAGCTTTTACAGGGGGCTCGACACTGAAGCTTTCTTT. It codes for CASSFYRGLDTEAFF.

The chain carries TRBV4-1 and TRBJ1-1, with 7 bases fitting TRBD1. V lost 0 bases, J lost 0 bases, and 1 base stayed unmatched. The CDR3 totals 15 residues. Per the germline V gene, CDR1 is MGHRA and CDR2 is YSYEKL. CDR3 nucleotides: TGCGCCAGCAGCCAAGAAGACAGGGTGAACACTGAAGCTTTCTTT. As protein: CASSQEDRVNTEAFF.

The genes are TRBV4-3 and TRBJ2-3; 10 bases align to TRBD2. CDR1 LGHNA and CDR2 YSLEER come from the germline V gene. The CDR3 is 16 amino acids. Trimming took 0 bases from V and 6 from J; bases not matched to a gene: 6. The CDR3 is CASSQDAAGGLDTQYF. For the CDR3, the DNA is TGCGCCAGCAGCCAAGATGCAGCGGGGGGGCTGGATACGCAGTATTTT.

The chain employs TRBV5-4 and TRBJ1-1; weak D call: TRBD1 (6 bases). The V end was cut by 2 bases, the J end by 2 bases, with 13 bases between. The germline CDR1 and CDR2 sequences are SGHNT and YYREEE (reference sequence). The CDR3 contains 15 residues. This CDR3 reads CASSFGTRQNTEAFF. CDR3 nucleotide sequence: TGTGCCAGCAGCTTTGGGACAAGACAAAACACTGAAGCTTTCTTT.

This sequence joins TRBV4-3 and TRBJ1-5, with D perhaps matching TRBD1 (6 bases). V gave up 4 bases and J gave up 4 bases, with 8 bases separating them. Germline V gene sequence: CDR1 LGHNA, CDR2 YSLEER. This CDR3 has 13 amino acids. The CDR3 DNA reads as TGCGCCAGCAGCCTAGGACAGAATCAGCCCCAGCATTTT. Its protein product is CASSLGQNQPQHF.

The chain recombines TRBV19 with TRBJ1-2; TRBD1 matches 9 bases. CDR3 length: 15 residues. V lost 6 bases to trimming and J lost 6 bases; unmatched junction nucleotides: 11. Germline V lookup: CDR1 LNHDA, CDR2 SQIVND (reference sequence). CDR3 nucleotides: TGTGCCAGTAGGACCGGGACAGGGACGCTAAATGGCTACACCTTC. Amino acid sequence: CASRTGTGTLNGYTF.

The chain is built from TRBV13 and TRBJ2-3; a weak D match, TRBD2 (5 bases). V was shortened by 7 bases and J by 2 bases, with 19 bases between the two germline ends. Germline loops: CDR1 PRHDT, CDR2 FYEKMQ (reference sequence). The CDR3 covers 16 residues. The CDR3 loop reads CASTQFLKRYTDTQYF. The CDR3 DNA follows: TGTGCCAGCACCCAATTTCTTAAGCGGTACACAGATACGCAGTATTTT.

This clone was recorded only once. The chain is built from TRBV27 and TRBJ1-4, with D uncertain. Germline V gene lookup returns CDR1 MNHEY and CDR2 SMNVEV (reference sequence). This CDR3 region has 15 residues. V lost 5 bases and J lost 0, with 10 bases in between. In DNA form, the CDR3 reads TGTGCCAGCAGTCGAAAGTCAGCAACTAATGAAAAACTGTTTTTT. Translating gives CASSRKSATNEKLFF.

The chain recombines TRBV19 with TRBJ1-2; 7 bases line up with TRBD1. Germline loops: CDR1 LNHDA, CDR2 SQIVND (reference sequence). Trimming cost V 3 bases and J 2 bases; bases outside gene matches: 3. CDR3 length equals 14 residues. The CDR3 here is CASSIAGQNYGYTF. The CDR3 nucleotides are TGTGCCAGTAGTATCGCGGGACAGAACTATGGCTACACCTTC.

The V call is TRBV29-1, the J call TRBJ2-3; D call uncertain. V was cut by 3 bases and J by 4 bases, with 11 bases left in between. The CDR3 covers 13 residues. Germline-derived CDR1 and CDR2 are SQVTM and ANQGSEA. For the CDR3, the DNA is TGCAGCGTTGAGTTCTTCCAGGCAGATACGCAGTATTTT. Translating it yields CSVEFFQADTQYF.

The table lists this clone with a count of one. The chain has TRBV4-1 and TRBJ1-5, with D unresolved. CDR3 length equals 14 residues. Germline V lookup: CDR1 MGHRA, CDR2 YSYEKL. Trimming took 1 base from V and 0 from J, leaving 4 bases between them. The DNA for the CDR3 is TGCGCCAGCAGCCAAGTTATTAGCAATCAGCCCCAGCATTTT. It yields the protein CASSQVISNQPQHF.

This CDR3 reads CASRFGTSGRRFNEQFF. Written as DNA, the CDR3 is TGTGCCAGCAGGTTTGGGACTAGCGGGAGGAGGTTCAATGAGCAGTTCTTC. The chain carries TRBV7-2 and TRBJ2-1; TRBD2 agrees at 15 bases. Losses at the gene ends were 6 bases for V and 6 bases for J; bases not matched to a gene: 9. There are 17 residues in the CDR3. Germline lookup yields CDR1 SGHTA and CDR2 FQGNSA.

The CDR3 here is CASMGWGGGSSYEQYF. Written as DNA, the CDR3 is TGTGCCAGCATGGGGTGGGGGGGAGGGAGCTCCTACGAGCAGTACTTC. V is TRBV2 and J is TRBJ2-7; 7 nucleotides agree with TRBD2. In germline, CDR1 is SNHLY, CDR2 FYNNEI. The ends lost 7 bases at V and 0 bases at J; junction bases unmatched: 12. The CDR3 runs to 16 residues.

The CDR3: CAWSSGRAWDEQFF. The CDR3 DNA sequence: TGTGCCTGGTCTAGCGGGAGGGCCTGGGATGAGCAGTTCTTC. This chain joins TRBV30 and TRBJ2-1; 12 nucleotides match TRBD2. The CDR3 loop spans 14 amino acids. The junction had 7 bases not matched to a gene; V was cut back by 5 bases and J by 8 bases. Germline assignment: CDR1 GTSNPN and CDR2 SVGIG (reference sequence).

The chain combines TRBV15 with TRBJ2-6, with D possibly matching TRBD1 (5 bases). The germline V gene encodes CDR1 LNHNV and CDR2 YYDKDF (reference sequence). The CDR3 loop spans 20 amino acids. Trimming cost V 0 bases and J 4 bases, with 22 bases left between them. The CDR3 sequence: CATSRDSRGQKRPGANVLTF. The CDR3 DNA reads as TGTGCCACCAGCAGAGACAGCCGTGGACAAAAAAGGCCCGGGGCCAACGTCCTGACTTTC.

The CDR3, as DNA: TGCGCCAGCAGCCTCACAGCCTTCGGGGCGGGGGGGCCCACCGGGGAGCTGTTTTTT. It specifies CASSLTAFGAGGPTGELFF. This rearrangement joins TRBV4-3 to TRBJ2-2; 9 bases are shared with TRBD2. The CDR3 length is 19 residues. The germline CDR1 and CDR2 sequences are LGHNA and YSLEER. Germline trimming cut 4 bases from V and 4 bases from J; bases unmatched to any gene: 16.

This clone was seen a single time. J is TRBJ2-5 and V is TRBV6-5; D possibly corresponds to TRBD2 (5 bases). V lost 6 bases and J lost 0, with 8 bases in between. Germline values: CDR1 MNHEY, CDR2 SVGAGI. The CDR3 spans 13 residues. This chain's CDR3 is CASSGGNQETQYF. The CDR3 region has the DNA TGTGCCAGCAGCGGAGGAAACCAAGAGACCCAGTACTTC.

CDR3 in amino acids: CASSGGRGQNTEAFF. The CDR3 DNA reads as TGTGCCAGCAGTGGGGGCAGGGGGCAGAACACTGAAGCTTTCTTT. The chain links TRBV27 to TRBJ1-1; 8 bases line up with TRBD1. Trimming removed 5 bases from V and 1 base from J; junction bases left unmatched: 6. CDR3 size: 15 residues. Looked up from germline, CDR1 is MNHEY and CDR2 is SMNVEV (reference sequence).